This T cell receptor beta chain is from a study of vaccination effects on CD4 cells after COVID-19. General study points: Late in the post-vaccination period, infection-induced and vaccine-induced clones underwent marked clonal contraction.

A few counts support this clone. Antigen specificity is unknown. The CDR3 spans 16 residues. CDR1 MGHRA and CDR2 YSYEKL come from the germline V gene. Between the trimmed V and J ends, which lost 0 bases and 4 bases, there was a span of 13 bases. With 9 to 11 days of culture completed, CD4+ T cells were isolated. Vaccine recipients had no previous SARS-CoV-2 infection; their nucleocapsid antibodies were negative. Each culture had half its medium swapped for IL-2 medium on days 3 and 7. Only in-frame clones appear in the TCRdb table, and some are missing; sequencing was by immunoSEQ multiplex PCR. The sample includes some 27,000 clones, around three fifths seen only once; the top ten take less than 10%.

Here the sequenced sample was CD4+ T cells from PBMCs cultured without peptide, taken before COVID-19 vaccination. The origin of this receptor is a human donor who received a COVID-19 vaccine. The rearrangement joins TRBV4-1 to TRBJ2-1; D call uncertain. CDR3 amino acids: CASSQDNLDGYNEQFF. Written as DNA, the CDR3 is TGCGCCAGCAGCCAAGACAACCTCGACGGTTACAATGAGCAGTTCTTC.